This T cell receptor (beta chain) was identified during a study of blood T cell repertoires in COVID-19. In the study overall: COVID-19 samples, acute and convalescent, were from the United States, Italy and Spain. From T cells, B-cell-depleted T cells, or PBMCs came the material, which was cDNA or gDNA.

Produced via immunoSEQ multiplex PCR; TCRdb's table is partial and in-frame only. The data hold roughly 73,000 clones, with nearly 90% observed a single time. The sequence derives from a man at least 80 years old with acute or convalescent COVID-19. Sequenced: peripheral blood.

CDR3 amino acids: CASSTPTKTNEKLFF. CDR3 bases: TGTGCCAGCAGTACGCCAACTAAAACTAATGAAAAACTGTTTTTT. The chain joins TRBV28 to TRBJ1-4; D gene uncertain. The CDR3 has 15 residues. V lost 5 bases and J lost 1, with 11 bases in between. Per germline, CDR1 MDHEN and CDR2 SYDVKM.